The 2 T cell receptor beta chains in this list originate from one sample, sequenced in a study of blood T cell repertoires in COVID-19. This table comes from immunoSEQ multiplex PCR, and its TCRdb copy is limited to in-frame clones, with some not included. Of 240,000 or so clones detected, nearly 90% appear once; the ten largest clones hold 0.8%. The sequenced sample was peripheral blood. The receptors shown here come from a woman aged 30 to 39 with acute or convalescent COVID-19.

The chain recombines TRBV7-2 with TRBJ1-1; possible D gene TRBD1, 5 bases. V lost 5 bases, J lost 3 bases, and 16 bases lay in between. The CDR3 covers 15 residues. Germline assignment: CDR1 SGHTA and CDR2 FQGNSA. The CDR3: CASSPGGGGYTEAFF. DNA of the CDR3: TGTGCCAGCAGCCCCGGGGGGGGAGGCTACACTGAAGCTTTCTTT.

The gene calls are TRBV6-6 and TRBJ1-6; 7 bases are a match to TRBD1. After removal of 5 bases from V and 0 bases from J, the junction contained 13 bases not matched to a gene. CDR3 length: 19 amino acids. Germline lookup yields CDR1 MNHNY and CDR2 SVGAGI (reference sequence). Here the CDR3 reads CASSPYRNRGSSYNSPLHF. The CDR3 DNA follows: TGTGCCAGCAGTCCCTATCGGAACAGGGGAAGCTCCTATAATTCACCCCTCCACTTT.